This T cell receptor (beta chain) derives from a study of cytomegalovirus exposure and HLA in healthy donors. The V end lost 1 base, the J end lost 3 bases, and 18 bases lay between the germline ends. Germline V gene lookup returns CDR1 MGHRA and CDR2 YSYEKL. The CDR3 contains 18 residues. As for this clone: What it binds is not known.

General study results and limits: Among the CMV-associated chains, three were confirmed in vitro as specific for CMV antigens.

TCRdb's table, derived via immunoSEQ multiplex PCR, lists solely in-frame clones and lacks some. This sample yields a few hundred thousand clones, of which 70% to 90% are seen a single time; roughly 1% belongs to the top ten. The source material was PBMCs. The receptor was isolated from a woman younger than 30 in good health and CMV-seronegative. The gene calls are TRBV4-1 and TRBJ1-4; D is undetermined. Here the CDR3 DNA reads TGCGCCAGCAGCCAAGTCCTTCTCCATACGCGGTCTAATGAAAAACTGTTTTTT. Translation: CASSQVLLHTRSNEKLFF.